The clone carrying this TCR beta chain was recorded a few times. Antigen: not known. The data originate from a study of identical twins. Whole-study findings and limits: Abundant beta clonotypes from cord blood bore fewer insertions; memory repertoires lacked this pattern.

TCRdb fed the 5' RACE reads into MiXCR, producing one record per CDR3 protein. The sample shows hundreds of thousands of distinct CDR3 sequences, approximately 24% of them seen only once. V lost 7 bases to trimming and J lost 8 bases, with 14 bases between them. Germline loops: CDR1 SGHTA, CDR2 FQGNSA. The CDR3 sequence is 13 residues long. The data also belong to a second study, concerning T cells expressing NK-cell markers. From that report: An anti-gamma-delta TCR antibody restricted sorting to alpha-beta TCR T cells in several experiments. Nothing established the HCMV specificity of expanded NKG2C+ T cell clones.

Sequencing used CD4+ T cells sorted from blood. The sequence was obtained from a woman under 30 in good health. This chain links TRBV7-2 with TRBJ2-2; D is possibly TRBD1 (6 bases). CDR3 DNA: TGTGCCAGCAATCCGACAGGTGCTGGGGAGCTGTTTTTT. Translated, it gives CASNPTGAGELFF.